This TCR beta chain originates from a study of blood T cell repertoires in COVID-19. Study-level information: The United States, Italy and Spain were the sources of the acute and convalescent COVID-19 samples. PBMCs, B-cell-depleted T cells, or T cells were the source of the cDNA or gDNA that made up the material.

Methods used by the authors: Nucleated cell counts were estimated from reference gene primer amplification. Only in-frame clones appear in the TCRdb table, and some are missing; sequencing was by immunoSEQ multiplex PCR. V and J calls and clone size are those listed in that table; D and trimming were worked out from the DNA. Here the sample spans around 100,000 clones, roughly nine tenths being singletons. The V end lost 4 bases, the J end lost 0 bases, and 14 bases lay between the germline ends. Germline CDR1 SGHNT, CDR2 YYREEE (reference sequence). This CDR3 has 16 residues. This receptor was obtained from a human donor in a cohort sampled during active COVID-19. The V and J genes are TRBV5-4 and TRBJ2-4; possible D gene TRBD1, 6 bases. Sequenced: peripheral blood. CDR3 in DNA: TGTGCCAGCAGCCCCGACAGGCGACTAGCCAAAAACATTCAGTACTTC. It yields the protein CASSPDRRLAKNIQYF.